These 27 T cell receptor beta chains came from one sample sequenced in a study of molecular identifiers for immune sequencing clone quantification (dated by TCRdb to between 2018 and 2020). Libraries were built with PCR. The data were produced on a NextSeq 500. TCRdb itself trimmed the public reads at Q25 with fastp, ran MiXCR and retained productive beta chains. CDR3 protein duplicates are merged, each entry listing the most common genes and DNA. The sample includes some 580,000 distinct CDR3 sequences, with roughly 23% observed a single time. Together, the top ten hold 0.78% of the sample. Sequencing was carried out using naive CD8+ T cells from blood, with Jurkat cell RNA spiked in. The cell subset or site label here, explained by the study, means: FACS-sorted CD8+CD4-CCR7+CD45RA+ naive T cells. These receptors all stem from a human donor in good health. Some libraries in this study had Jurkat cell RNA spiked in.

This clonotype was found many times. The chain is built from TRBV11-2 and TRBJ2-7; a possible D gene is TRBD1 (6 bases). The CDR3 has 14 residues. Trimming cost V 7 bases and J 2 bases, with 15 bases left between them. CDR1 is SGHAT and CDR2 is FQNNGV in the germline V gene. CDR3 sequence reads: CASNLVGGAYEQYF. DNA for the CDR3: TGTGCCAGCAACCTAGTAGGGGGAGCCTACGAGCAGTACTTC.

In this sample, this clonotype turned up many times. This sequence joins TRBV4-3 and TRBJ2-3; D remains ambiguous. Germline values: CDR1 LGHNA, CDR2 YSLEER. This CDR3 region has 12 residues. Trimming shortened V by 7 bases and J by 0 bases, and 5 bases separated the two germline ends. CDR3 nucleotides: TGCGCCAGCATGTCAAGCACAGATACGCAGTATTTT. Translating gives CASMSSTDTQYF.

This clonotype was seen repeatedly, ten times or more. V and J are TRBV5-4 and TRBJ2-5; a weak D match, TRBD1 (5 bases). V lost 2 bases to trimming and J lost 5 bases, with 19 bases between them. Germline-derived CDR1 and CDR2 are SGHNT and YYREEE (reference sequence). This CDR3 spans 16 amino acids. CDR3 residues: CASSFTWGQGEETQYF. The CDR3 region has the DNA TGTGCCAGCAGCTTTACCTGGGGCCAAGGAGAGGAGACCCAGTACTTC.

Written as DNA, the CDR3 is TGCGCCAGCGGTCGGTGGACCGGGGAGCTGTTTTTT. Translation: CASGRWTGELFF. The chain uses TRBV10-1 and TRBJ2-2; D unclear. V gave up 8 bases and J gave up 5 bases, with 9 bases separating them. Germline V gives CDR1 WNHNN, CDR2 SYGVQD (reference sequence). The CDR3 is 12 residues long.

In this sample, this clonotype turned up a few times. J is TRBJ1-1 and V is TRBV5-6, with TRBD1 as a possible D gene (6 bases). The CDR3 consists of 16 residues. CDR1 and CDR2 from the germline V gene are SGHDT and YYEEEE. Trimming stripped 2 bases from V and 5 bases from J, with 19 bases between. CDR3 residues: CASSFQSGGAGTEAFF. CDR3 in DNA: TGTGCCAGCAGCTTTCAATCTGGGGGGGCTGGTACTGAAGCTTTCTTT.

Remarks on this clonotype: A junction boundary mismatches the germline segment, possibly from a read error. The chain combines TRBV4-2 with TRBJ1-1; D gene ambiguous. Germline V gives CDR1 LGHNA, CDR2 YNFKEQ. The CDR3 spans 13 residues. In DNA, the CDR3 is TGTGCCAGCAGCGAAGATGCGACCGATGAAGCTGTCTTT. Its translation: CASSEDATDEAVF.

About this clonotype: The junction differs from germline at one of its ends, possibly a read error. This chain connects TRBV7-2 to TRBJ2-7; D is ambiguous. The germline gives CDR1 SGHTA, CDR2 FQGNSA. This CDR3 spans 15 amino acids. The CDR3 here is CASSLDPTPPWEQYF. Written as DNA, the CDR3 is TGTGCGAGCAGCTTAGATCCGACACCCCCCTGGGAGCAGTACTTC.

The rearrangement links TRBV29-1 to TRBJ2-2; D might be TRBD2 (7 bases). This CDR3 spans 13 amino acids. The germline V gene encodes CDR1 SQVTM and CDR2 ANQGSEA. Trimming shortened V by 3 bases and J by 7 bases, and 12 bases separated the two germline ends. CDR3 residues: CSVEGGLSGELFF. As DNA, the CDR3 is TGCAGCGTTGAGGGGGGGCTGAGCGGGGAGCTGTTTTTT.

The chain uses TRBV28 and TRBJ1-6; D ambiguous. The CDR3 is made up of 13 amino acids. Germline loops: CDR1 MDHEN, CDR2 SYDVKM. V lost 3 bases, J lost 7 bases, and 7 bases lay in between. DNA for the CDR3: TGTGCCAGCAGTTTCAGGAAGAATTCACCCCTCCACTTT. Protein product: CASSFRKNSPLHF.

This chain uses TRBV28 with TRBJ1-5; D uncertain. Germline V gene lookup returns CDR1 MDHEN and CDR2 SYDVKM. The CDR3 has 15 amino acids. V was clipped by 4 bases and J by 4 bases, with 14 bases between them. DNA of the CDR3: TGTGCCAGCAGTTCAGGCGGCCGACGTAATCAGCCCCAGCATTTT. Its translation: CASSSGGRRNQPQHF. The full variable domain, its missing parts supplied by reference TRBV28 and TRBJ1-5, is DVKVTQSSRYLVKRTGEKVFLECVQDMDHENMFWYRQDPGLGLRLIYFSYDVKMKEKGDIPEGYSVSREKKERFSLILESASTNQTSMYLCASSSGGRRNQPQHFGDGTRLSIL.

This clonotype has ten or more counts. The rearrangement joins TRBV5-5 to TRBJ2-7, with D maybe TRBD1 (5 bases). Germline CDR1 SGHKS, CDR2 YYEKEE (reference sequence). Trimming left V 2 bases short and J 2 bases short, with 14 bases between. This CDR3 is built from 15 residues. As DNA, the CDR3 is TGTGCCAGCAGCTTAAAAGGGGTTCCAGCCTACGAGCAGTACTTC. As protein: CASSLKGVPAYEQYF.

The V call is TRBV6-2 or TRBV6-3, the J call TRBJ1-2, with D tentatively TRBD1 (6 bases). The length of the CDR3 is 14 residues. Germline lookup yields CDR1 MNHEY and CDR2 SVGEGT. The V end was cut by 4 bases, the J end by 0 bases, with 9 bases between. CDR3 in amino acids: CASSWGQTNYGYTF. DNA for the CDR3: TGTGCCAGCAGTTGGGGGCAGACTAACTATGGCTACACCTTC.

This clonotype was seen at least ten times. This sequence joins TRBV4-1 and TRBJ2-7; unclear D gene. The V gene lost 0 bases and the J gene lost 2 bases, with 11 bases spanning the gap. The length of the CDR3 is 15 residues. From germline, CDR1 is MGHRA and CDR2 YSYEKL. The CDR3 nucleotides are TGCGCCAGCAGCCAAGATACCCGACATCCCTACGAGCAGTACTTC. Its translation is CASSQDTRHPYEQYF.

The V and J genes are TRBV10-1 and TRBJ2-5; D unclear. Looked up from germline, CDR1 is WNHNN and CDR2 is SYGVQD (reference sequence). V lost 4 bases to trimming and J lost 7 bases, with 16 bases between them. The CDR3 is made up of 14 amino acids. CDR3 loop: CASSALEAPGTQYF. Here the CDR3 DNA reads TGCGCCAGCAGTGCCCTCGAGGCGCCGGGGACCCAGTACTTC.

Of note for this clonotype: A much larger clone lies a single base off, so this may be a read error. Likely a read error: the CDR3 ends without its conserved phenylalanine or tryptophan. The chain uses TRBV7-8 and TRBJ2-3, with 7 positions matching TRBD1. Germline CDR1 and CDR2: SGHVS and FQNEAQ. V lost 4 bases, J lost 2 bases, and 6 bases stayed unmatched. The CDR3 has 15 residues. CDR3 amino acids: CASSSNRGLTDTQYS. CDR3 bases: TGTGCCAGCAGCTCAAACAGGGGCCTCACAGATACGCAGTATTCT.

This rearrangement joins TRBV19 to TRBJ1-4; possible D gene TRBD1, 6 bases. The germline V and J ends were trimmed by 9 bases and 0 bases, with 17 bases remaining between them. Germline V lookup: CDR1 LNHDA, CDR2 SQIVND (reference sequence). The CDR3 runs to 16 residues. This chain's CDR3 is CASSAGGLATNEKLFF. CDR3 coding DNA: TGTGCCAGCAGTGCGGGGGGGCTTGCAACTAATGAAAAACTGTTTTTT.

This clonotype was picked up a small number of times. The J gene is TRBJ2-7, the V gene TRBV28; 7 bases agree with TRBD1. The CDR3 covers 15 residues. The germline gives CDR1 MDHEN, CDR2 SYDVKM. Trimming cost V 4 bases and J 5 bases; bases outside gene matches: 11. Written as DNA, the CDR3 is TGTGCCAGCAGTTACAGGGGACCCCGCCAGAACGAGCAGTACTTC. Its protein is CASSYRGPRQNEQYF.

The chain recombines TRBV19 with TRBJ2-4; TRBD1 matches 9 bases. Germline trimming cut 3 bases from V and 2 bases from J; bases unmatched to any gene: 11. The CDR3 loop spans 18 amino acids. Germline CDR1 is LNHDA and CDR2 is SQIVND (reference sequence). The CDR3 DNA follows: TGTGCCAGTAGTATCGTTGGGGTACAGGGGGCGACCAAAAACATTCAGTACTTC. Protein product: CASSIVGVQGATKNIQYF.

Remarks on this clonotype: This sequence may be a read error, since a much larger clone differs from it by one base. This rearrangement joins TRBV4-3 to TRBJ2-7; tentatively, D is TRBD2 (6 bases). Germline V CDR1 and CDR2: LGHNA, YSLEER. Trimming left V 1 base short and J 3 bases short, with 10 bases between. This CDR3 contains 14 residues. CDR3 sequence: CASSQGGGNYEQYF. The CDR3 DNA sequence: TGCGCCAGCAGCCAAGGTGGGGGGAACTACGAGCAGTACTTC.

There are many counts of this clonotype. The chain recombines TRBV11-2 with TRBJ2-3; tentatively, D is TRBD1 (5 bases). CDR3 length equals 13 residues. Germline loops: CDR1 SGHAT, CDR2 FQNNGV. Trimming took 5 bases from V and 11 from J, leaving 17 bases between them. The DNA for the CDR3 is TGTGCCAGCAGCGTGGGGCCCATGTTGGGGCAGTATTTT. Protein sequence: CASSVGPMLGQYF. The entire variable domain, with the rest obtained from reference TRBV11-2 and TRBJ2-3, is as follows: EAGVAQSPRYKIIEKRQSVAFWCNPISGHATLYWYQQILGQGPKLLIQFQNNGVVDDSQLPKDRFSAERLKGVDSTLKIQPAKLEDSAVYLCASSVGPMLGQYFGPGTRLTVL.

Regarding this clonotype: This may be a read error, as it is one base from a much larger clone. The chain has TRBV19 and TRBJ2-7, with D perhaps matching TRBD1 (6 bases). The CDR3 runs 11 residues. Germline CDR1 LNHDA, CDR2 SQIVND (reference sequence). V was clipped by 11 bases and J by 3 bases, with 11 bases between them. The CDR3 reads CAAGDNYEQYF. The CDR3 nucleotides are TGTGCCGCCGGGGACAACTACGAGCAGTACTTC.

This clonotype was recorded a few times. The CDR3 loop is CASSYAGGYYNEQFF. In nucleotides, the CDR3 is TGTGCCAGCAGTTACGCGGGAGGTTACTACAATGAGCAGTTCTTC. V is TRBV6-2 or TRBV6-3 and J is TRBJ2-1; 8 bases agree with TRBD2. Trimming at V came to 2 bases and at J to 3 bases, leaving 3 bases not matched to a gene. CDR3 size: 15 residues. Per the germline V gene, CDR1 is MNHEY and CDR2 is SVGEGT.

The chain is built from TRBV19 and TRBJ2-1, with TRBD2 as a possible D gene (6 bases). The CDR3 is 15 residues long. Germline CDR1 is LNHDA and CDR2 is SQIVND (reference sequence). The V end lost 3 bases, the J end lost 3 bases, and 12 bases lay between the germline ends. CDR3 DNA: TGTGCCAGTAGTATTGGGGGGACGGACTACAATGAGCAGTTCTTC. It is translated as CASSIGGTDYNEQFF.

This clonotype was observed many times. The V gene is TRBV6-2 or TRBV6-3, the J gene TRBJ2-7, with D possibly matching TRBD1 (7 bases). Germline assignment: CDR1 MNHEY and CDR2 SVGEGT. CDR3 length: 13 residues. V gave up 10 bases and J gave up 2 bases, with 15 bases separating them. The CDR3 sequence is CAIGGGPPYEQYF. As DNA, the CDR3 is TGTGCCATCGGAGGGGGCCCGCCCTACGAGCAGTACTTC.

Of note for this clonotype: The junction departs from the called germline gene at one end, perhaps through a read error. The chain joins TRBV30 to TRBJ1-1; D perhaps matches TRBD1 (5 bases). CDR1 GTSNPN and CDR2 SVGIG come from the germline V gene (reference sequence). CDR3 length equals 14 residues. This chain's CDR3 is CAWSVLWGNIEAFF. The CDR3 nucleotides read TGTGCCTGGAGTGTACTATGGGGCAACATTGAAGCTTTCTTT.

J is TRBJ1-5 and V is TRBV6-6, with 10 bases that match TRBD1. The J segment lost 0 bases and the V segment lost 0 bases, leaving 11 bases of the junction unmatched. The CDR3 runs to 20 residues. Germline loops: CDR1 MNHNY, CDR2 SVGAGI (reference sequence). CDR3 bases: TGTGCCAGCAGTTACTCGGCGGGACAGGGGCCTTTTTATAGCAATCAGCCCCAGCATTTT. Protein sequence: CASSYSAGQGPFYSNQPQHF.

A word on this clonotype: This could be a read error, since a much larger clone is one nucleotide away. This sequence joins TRBV9 and TRBJ1-1; D may be TRBD1 (6 bases). CDR1 SGDLS and CDR2 YYNGEE come from the germline V gene. The CDR3 totals 17 residues. CDR3 sequence reads: CASTVVDSTWMNTEAFF. In nucleotides, the CDR3 is TGTGCCAGCACCGTAGTGGACAGCACGTGGATGAACACTGAAGCTTTCTTT.